The clone carrying this TCR beta chain was seen only once. Its specificity is not known. The same CDR3 also results from other DNA sequences found in this sample. The sample is drawn from a study of early stage breast cancer tumors. About the study: Most invasive tumors, about 75% of the 16, were ER+/PR+/HER2-. Invasive lobular carcinomas made up four of 12 ER+/PR+/HER2- tumors. Each sample averaged approximately 10-fold read coverage.

Germline V gives CDR1 GTSNPN, CDR2 SVGIG (reference sequence). V lost 0 bases to trimming and J lost 4 bases, with 8 bases between them. The CDR3 sequence is 13 residues long. The assay was immunoSEQ multiplex PCR, and TCRdb's table has in-frame clones only and misses some. The data hold over 25,000 clones, with 80% observed a single time. Findings and caveats of the study: Most shared enriched TCRB sequences were commonly generated ones.

The clonotype was recovered from a person between 55 and 70 years old with breast cancer. The rearrangement links TRBV30 to TRBJ2-3; a possible D gene is TRBD2 (5 bases). Sequenced sample: blood. In DNA form, the CDR3 reads TGTGCCTGGAGTGTACGGCGGGCAGATACGCAGTATTTT. Translating gives CAWSVRRADTQYF.